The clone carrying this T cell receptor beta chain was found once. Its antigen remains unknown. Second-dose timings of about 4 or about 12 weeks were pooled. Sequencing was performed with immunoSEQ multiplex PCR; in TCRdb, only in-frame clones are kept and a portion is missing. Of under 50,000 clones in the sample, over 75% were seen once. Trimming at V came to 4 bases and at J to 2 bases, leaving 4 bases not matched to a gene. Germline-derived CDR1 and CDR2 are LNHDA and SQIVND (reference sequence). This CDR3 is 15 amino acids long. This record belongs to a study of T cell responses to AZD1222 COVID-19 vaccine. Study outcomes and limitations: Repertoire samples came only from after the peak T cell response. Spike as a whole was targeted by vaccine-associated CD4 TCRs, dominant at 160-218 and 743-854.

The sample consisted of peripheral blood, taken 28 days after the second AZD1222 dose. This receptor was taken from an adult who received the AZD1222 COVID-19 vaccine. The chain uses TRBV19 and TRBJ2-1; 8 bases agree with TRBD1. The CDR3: CASSTWTGTYNEQFF. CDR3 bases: TGTGCCAGTAGTACCTGGACAGGGACCTACAATGAGCAGTTCTTC.